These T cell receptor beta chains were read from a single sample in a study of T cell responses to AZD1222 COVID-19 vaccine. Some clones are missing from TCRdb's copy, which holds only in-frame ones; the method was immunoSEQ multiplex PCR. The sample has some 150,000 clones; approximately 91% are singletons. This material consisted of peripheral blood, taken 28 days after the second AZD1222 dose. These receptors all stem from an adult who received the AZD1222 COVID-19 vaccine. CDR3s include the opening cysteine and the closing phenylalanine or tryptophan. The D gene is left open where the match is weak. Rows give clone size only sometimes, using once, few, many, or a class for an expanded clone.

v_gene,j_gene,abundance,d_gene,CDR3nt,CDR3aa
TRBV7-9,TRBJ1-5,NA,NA,TGTGCCAGCAGCTTCCTCGAGGAAGGGGGAAATCAGCCCCAGCATTTT,CASSFLEEGGNQPQHF
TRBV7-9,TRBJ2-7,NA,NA,TGTGCCAGCAGCTCACTTCCCTGGCCCTACGAGCAGTACTTC,CASSSLPWPYEQYF
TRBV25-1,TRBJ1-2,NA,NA,TGTGCCAGCAGTGAATTAGGAGACTTCCTAGGGGGCTACACCTTC,CASSELGDFLGGYTF
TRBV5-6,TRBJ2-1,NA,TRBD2,TGTGCCAGCAGCTTGGATGGACTAGCGGGAGTTGAGCAGTTCTTC,CASSLDGLAGVEQFF
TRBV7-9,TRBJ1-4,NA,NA,TGTGCCAGCAGCCCTACCGGATCGGCGGGTGAAAAACTGTTTTTT,CASSPTGSAGEKLFF
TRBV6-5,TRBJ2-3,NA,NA,TGTGCCAGCAGCTACACAATAACAACCACAGATACGCAGTATTTT,CASSYTITTTDTQYF
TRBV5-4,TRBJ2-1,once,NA,TGTGCCAGCAGCTTGGAAGGGTATGAGCAGTTCTTC,CASSLEGYEQFF
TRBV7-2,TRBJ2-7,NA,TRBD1,TGTGCCAGCAGCCGGGACAGGGCCCTTTACGAGCAGTACTTC,CASSRDRALYEQYF
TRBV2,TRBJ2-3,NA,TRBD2,TGTGCCAGCAGTGAGTTCGGCGGGGGAAACACAGATACGCAGTATTTT,CASSEFGGGNTDTQYF
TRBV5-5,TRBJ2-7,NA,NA,TGTGCCAGCAGCTTGGGGAGGGTCTACGAGCAGTACTTC,CASSLGRVYEQYF
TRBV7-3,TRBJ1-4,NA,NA,TGTGCCAGCAGCTCCCACGGAAGGGGGTCGGATGAAAAACTGTTTTTT,CASSSHGRGSDEKLFF
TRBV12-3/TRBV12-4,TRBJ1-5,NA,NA,TGTGCCAGCACCCCGGGACCTAATCAGCCCCAGCATTTT,CASTPGPNQPQHF
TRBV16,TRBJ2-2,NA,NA,TGTGCCAGCAGCCAATTCCCCGGGGAGCTGTTTTTT,CASSQFPGELFF
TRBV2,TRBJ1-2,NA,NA,TGTGCCAGCAGTGATGATAACTATGGCTACACCTTC,CASSDDNYGYTF
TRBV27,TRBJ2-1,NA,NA,TGTGCCACCAAGGGGCGGCCCTCGATTTACAATGAGCAGTTCTTC,CATKGRPSIYNEQFF
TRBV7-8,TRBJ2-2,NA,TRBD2,TGTGCCTCCCGCGGGGGGAGCCCGGACACCGGGGAGCTGTTTTTT,CASRGGSPDTGELFF
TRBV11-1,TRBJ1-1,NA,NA,TGTGCCAGCAGCCAAGAGGACACTGAAGCTTTCTTT,CASSQEDTEAFF
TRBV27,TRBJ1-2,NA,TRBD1,TGTGCCAGCAGTTTAGAGAGAGGGGGCCCCTATGGCTACACCTTC,CASSLERGGPYGYTF
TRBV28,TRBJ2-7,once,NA,TGTGCCAGCAGTTCCAACTACGAGCAGTACTTC,CASSSNYEQYF
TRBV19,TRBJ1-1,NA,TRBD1,TGTGCCAGTAGATATGTAGGGACAGGGGGCACTGAAGCTTTCTTT,CASRYVGTGGTEAFF
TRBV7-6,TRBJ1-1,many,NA,TGTGCCAGCAGCTTTTCCGAGAACACTGAAGCTTTCTTT,CASSFSENTEAFF
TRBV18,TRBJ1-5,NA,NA,TGTGCCAGCTCACCGGGTAGCAATCAGCCCCAGCATTTT,CASSPGSNQPQHF
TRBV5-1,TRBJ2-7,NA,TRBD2,TGCGCCAGCAGCCCCCTAGTGGGCGGGAGGTCTTCCTACGAGCAGTACTTC,CASSPLVGGRSSYEQYF
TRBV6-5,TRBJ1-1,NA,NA,TGTGCCAGCAGTTATAGCGCCGTCTGGAGGACTGAAGCTTTCTTT,CASSYSAVWRTEAFF
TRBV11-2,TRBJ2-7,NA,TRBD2,TGTGCCAGCAGCTTAGACCTAGCGGGAGGGATTGGCGGGGAGTACTTC,CASSLDLAGGIGGEYF
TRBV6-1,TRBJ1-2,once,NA,TGTGCCAGCAGTGAATTTGGGTCGTCGCGGGGCTACACCTTC,CASSEFGSSRGYTF
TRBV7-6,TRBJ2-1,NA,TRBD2,TGTGCCAGCAGCTTTGAACTAGCGGTCGATGAGCAGTTCTTC,CASSFELAVDEQFF
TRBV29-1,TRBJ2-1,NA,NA,TGCAGCGATTCTCAGGGGAACGAGCAGTTCTTC,CSDSQGNEQFF
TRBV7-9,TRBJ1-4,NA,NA,TGTGCCAGCAGCTCAGGGAATGGTAATGAAAAACTGTTTTTT,CASSSGNGNEKLFF
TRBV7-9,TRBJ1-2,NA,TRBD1,TGTGCCAGCAGCCCTGGGACAGGGGGCGAGATCTATGGCTACACCTTC,CASSPGTGGEIYGYTF
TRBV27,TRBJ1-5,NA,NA,TGTGCCAGCAGTTCGCCCGTTAGCAATCAGCCCCAGCATTTT,CASSSPVSNQPQHF
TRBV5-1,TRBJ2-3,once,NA,TGCGCCAGCAGCTATTCCGGAGGGGTAGATACGCAGTATTTT,CASSYSGGVDTQYF
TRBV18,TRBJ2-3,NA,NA,TGTGCCAGCTCACACCAAGTGACTATCCTTTCCACAGATACGCAGTATTTT,CASSHQVTILSTDTQYF
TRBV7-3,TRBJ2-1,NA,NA,TGTGCCAGCAGCGTCCCCCCCGACAATGAGCAGTTCTTC,CASSVPPDNEQFF
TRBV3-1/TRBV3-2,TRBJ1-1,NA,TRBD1,TGTGCCAGCAGCCAGGGGGGGACAGGGAATAAAAACACTGAAGCTTTCTTT,CASSQGGTGNKNTEAFF
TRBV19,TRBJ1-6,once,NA,TGTGCCAGTAGTATCCCGGACAGCCAGTTCGCTTCACCCCTCCACTTT,CASSIPDSQFASPLHF
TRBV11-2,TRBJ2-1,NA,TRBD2,TGTGCCAGCAGCTTACCGGGGACTAGCGGGAGGAGCTCCTACAATGAGCAGTTCTTC,CASSLPGTSGRSSYNEQFF
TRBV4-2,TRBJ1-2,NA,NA,TGTGCCAGCAGCCAAGAGAGTGCGCCGGGCGGCTACACCTTC,CASSQESAPGGYTF
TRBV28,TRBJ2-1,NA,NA,TGTGCCAGCGCCCCACGCTCCTACAATGAGCAGTTCTTC,CASAPRSYNEQFF
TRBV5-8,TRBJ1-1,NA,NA,TGTGCCAGCAGCTTGGAGCCGAGCACTGAAGCTTTCTTT,CASSLEPSTEAFF
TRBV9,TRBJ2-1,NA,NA,TGTGCCAGCAGCGTTGATCGCTCCTACAATGAGCAGTTCTTC,CASSVDRSYNEQFF
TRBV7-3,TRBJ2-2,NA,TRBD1,TGTGCCAGCAGCTTGGACAGGACTAACACCGGGGAGCTGTTTTTT,CASSLDRTNTGELFF
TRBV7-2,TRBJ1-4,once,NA,TGTGCCAGCAGCTTCGAAGGGCTTACAACTAATGAAAAACTGTTTTTT,CASSFEGLTTNEKLFF
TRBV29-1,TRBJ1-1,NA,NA,TGCAGCGTTCGAGATCCCGCAGGGAACACTGAAGCTTTCTTT,CSVRDPAGNTEAFF